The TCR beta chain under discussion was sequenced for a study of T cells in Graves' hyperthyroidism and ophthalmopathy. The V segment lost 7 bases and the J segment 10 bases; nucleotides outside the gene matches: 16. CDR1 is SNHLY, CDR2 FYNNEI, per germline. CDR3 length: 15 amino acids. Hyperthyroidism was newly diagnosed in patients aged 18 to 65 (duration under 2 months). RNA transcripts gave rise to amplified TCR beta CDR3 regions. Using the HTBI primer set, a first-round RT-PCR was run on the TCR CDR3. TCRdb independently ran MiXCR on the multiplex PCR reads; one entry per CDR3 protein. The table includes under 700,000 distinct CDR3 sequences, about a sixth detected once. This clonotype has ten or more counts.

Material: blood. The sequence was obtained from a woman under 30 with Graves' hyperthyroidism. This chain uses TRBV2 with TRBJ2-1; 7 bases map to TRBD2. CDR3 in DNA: TGTGCCAGCATAGTGGGGGGGTTGCGGGATGGCGAGCAGTTCTTC. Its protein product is CASIVGGLRDGEQFF.